The present T cell receptor beta chain was sequenced within a study of siplizumab effects on memory and regulatory T cells. Points from the study as a whole: Assignment of a naive or memory phenotype failed for roughly 75-95% of the proliferating CD4+ or CD8+ clones. Siplizumab brought about a significant reduction in alloreactive sequences traceable to unstimulated CD4+ memory cells. Naive T cells, seemingly more diverse than memory cells, seemed major alloresponse contributors.

With respect to this clone: Its antigen is not identified.

Between the trimmed V and J ends, which lost 3 bases and 4 bases, there was a span of 10 bases. CDR1 and CDR2 (germline): MNHEY, SMNVEV (reference sequence). The CDR3 loop spans 14 amino acids. Roughly 92,000 TCR templates per sample were assayed. The table came from immunoSEQ multiplex PCR; TCRdb's copy has only in-frame clones and leaves some out. Of about 110,000 clones listed, roughly 92% are singletons. The sequence derives from a human donor in good health. The chain combines TRBV27 with TRBJ1-5; D gene ambiguous. Sequencing used CD4+ T cells sorted from blood. CDR3 loop: CASSFGSSNQPQHF. For the CDR3, the DNA is TGTGCCAGCAGTTTTGGCAGTTCTAATCAGCCCCAGCATTTT.